One sample yielded the 15 T cell receptor beta chains listed below, sequenced in a study of blood T cells in healthy people across ages. Using a J-beta primer mix together with a sample-barcoded 5' primer, a second PCR was run for roughly 6 to 12 cycles. One entry per CDR3 protein results from TCRdb running MiXCR on the 5' RACE reads. The sample lists 800,000 to 950,000 distinct CDR3 sequences, roughly 29% occurring once. In addition, the sample was reused for a study of T cells of mothers and their children.

Sequenced sample: blood. These receptors all stem from a woman aged 40 to 50 in good health.

The chain is built from TRBV29-1 and TRBJ1-1, with 7 bases matching TRBD1. The germline V gene encodes CDR1 SQVTM and CDR2 ANQGSEA. The CDR3 covers 13 residues. DNA for the CDR3: TGCACCACGGGTGTGGGACAGAGGTCTGAAGCTTTCTTT. It specifies CTTGVGQRSEAFF.

This clonotype was picked up many times. CDR3 nucleotides: TGCGCCAGCAGCCAGCAAAGACTAGCAGATACGCAGTATTTT. Protein product: CASSQQRLADTQYF. This rearrangement joins TRBV4-3 to TRBJ2-3; perhaps TRBD2 as D (6 bases). Germline V gives CDR1 LGHNA, CDR2 YSLEER. The CDR3 runs 14 residues. V was shortened by 3 bases and J by 4 bases, with 11 bases between the two germline ends.

The genes are TRBV2 and TRBJ1-4, with D possibly being TRBD1 (5 bases). The V and J ends lost 3 bases and 6 bases respectively, with 20 bases between them. The CDR3 consists of 17 residues. Germline V gives CDR1 SNHLY, CDR2 FYNNEI. CDR3 sequence (DNA): TGTGCCAGCAGTGAGGGCCCTCCGGGGGGTTCTGATGAAAAACTGTTTTTT. Translating gives CASSEGPPGGSDEKLFF.

Only one count was recorded for this clonotype. DNA of the CDR3: TGTGCCAGCACCTGGACAGGCTCTGTCGAGCAGTACTTC. Translated: CASTWTGSVEQYF. The chain combines TRBV6-2 or TRBV6-3 with TRBJ2-4, with 7 bases lining up with TRBD1. With the DNA end fitting TRBJ2-7 better, the J assignment may be wrong. Germline CDR1 reads MNHEY; CDR2 reads SVGEGT. The CDR3 consists of 13 residues.

This clonotype was seen ten or more times. The chain couples TRBV9 to TRBJ2-3; D not certain. The CDR3 is made up of 16 amino acids. The germline CDR1 and CDR2 sequences are SGDLS and YYNGEE. Trimming stripped 0 bases from V and 0 bases from J, with 11 bases between. The CDR3 coding sequence is TGTGCCAGCAGCGTAGATGTTGGAGAAAGCACAGATACGCAGTATTTT. It translates to CASSVDVGESTDTQYF.

This clonotype was counted only a few times. The chain couples TRBV2 to TRBJ2-7; D is undetermined. CDR1 and CDR2 from the germline V gene are SNHLY and FYNNEI. CDR3 length: 12 amino acids. Trimming left V 7 bases short and J 2 bases short, with 9 bases between. The CDR3 coding sequence is TGTGCCAGCATCGCCGGCACCTACGAGCAGTACTTC. It translates to CASIAGTYEQYF.

This clonotype showed up many times. The chain carries TRBV7-2 and TRBJ1-6, with D perhaps TRBD1 (5 bases). There are 14 residues in the CDR3. The V and J ends lost 4 bases and 6 bases respectively, with 10 bases between them. CDR1 and CDR2 from the germline V gene are SGHTA and FQGNSA. In nucleotides, the CDR3 is TGTGCCAGCAGCTCTGGGGGGGTTAATTCACCCCTCCACTTT. Its translation is CASSSGGVNSPLHF.

Notes on this clonotype: It may be a read error: a sequence one base away is much more abundant. This rearrangement joins TRBV5-1 to TRBJ1-4; D is unclear. Germline assignment: CDR1 SGHRS and CDR2 YFSETQ. The CDR3 totals 14 residues. Here the CDR3 DNA reads TGCGCCAGCAGCCCTACAAGAACTAATGAAGAACTGTTTTTT. Amino acid sequence: CASSPTRTNEELFF.

This clonotype was seen a few times. One end of the junction varies from germline; a read error may be responsible. This chain joins TRBV27 and TRBJ2-4; 9 nucleotides match TRBD1. TRBJ2-7 matches the DNA end more closely, so the J call is doubtful. Germline CDR1 and CDR2: MNHEY and SMNVEV (reference sequence). This CDR3 has 14 amino acids. Written as DNA, the CDR3 is TGTGTCAGCAGTTCCCAGACAGGGGGCTACGAGCAGTACTTC. Translating it yields CVSSSQTGGYEQYF.

This sequence joins TRBV28 and TRBJ2-3, with 8 positions matching TRBD1. CDR1 is MDHEN, CDR2 SYDVKM, per germline. The CDR3 length is 12 residues. In nucleotides, the CDR3 is TGTGTCGGTAACAGGGGGACAGATACGCAGTATTTT. Encoded protein: CVGNRGTDTQYF. Using reference TRBV28 and TRBJ2-3 for the parts outside the CDR3, the full variable domain is DVKVTQSSRYLVKRTGEKVFLECVQDMDHENMFWYRQDPGLGLRLIYFSYDVKMKEKGDIPEGYSVSREKKERFSLILESASTNQTSMYLCVGNRGTDTQYFGPGTRLTVL.

This clonotype was detected a few times. The chain recombines TRBV3-1 with TRBJ1-5, with D unresolved. The ends were cut back, 0 bases at V and 9 bases at J, with 9 bases in the middle. Germline CDR1 reads LGHDT; CDR2 reads YNNKEL (reference sequence). The CDR3 sequence is 13 residues long. CDR3 nucleotides: TGTGCCAGCAGCCAAGACCTAAGGTGGCCCCAGCATTTT. Residues: CASSQDLRWPQHF.

The V gene is TRBV12-3 or TRBV12-4, the J gene TRBJ2-1, with D possibly matching TRBD1 (6 bases). The end of the DNA fits TRBJ2-7 better, so the J call may be wrong. CDR3 length: 15 amino acids. The CDR3 protein is CASSATGSSYNEQYF. CDR3 coding DNA: TGTGCCAGCAGTGCCACAGGGAGCTCCTACAATGAGCAGTACTTC.

A remark on this clonotype: This sequence may be a read error, since a much larger clone differs from it by one base. The CDR3 DNA reads as TGTGCCAGCAGTTACTCAGGGGGCAGAGAGACCCAGTTCTTC. Protein product: CASSYSGGRETQFF. The rearrangement uses TRBV6-5 and TRBJ2-1; 7 bases are shared with TRBD1. The CDR3 length is 14 residues. Germline CDR1 and CDR2: MNHEY and SVGAGI. The trim removed 0 bases at V and 13 bases at J, leaving 9 bases unmatched.

In regard to this clonotype: One end of the junction fails to match germline, which may point to a read error. The rearrangement uses TRBV7-9 and TRBJ1-1, with a tentative D call TRBD1 (6 bases). CDR3 length equals 16 residues. Germline CDR1 and CDR2: SEHNR and FQNEAQ (reference sequence). CDR3 region: CTSSIDSGAGGTEAFF. In DNA, the CDR3 is TGTACCAGCAGCATCGACTCGGGGGCGGGCGGCACTGAAGCTTTCTTT.

The rearrangement uses TRBV27 and TRBJ2-1; 14 bases line up with TRBD2. Germline loops: CDR1 MNHEY, CDR2 SMNVEV (reference sequence). Trimming removed 3 bases from V and 4 bases from J; junction bases left unmatched: 11. This CDR3 region has 19 residues. The CDR3 loop is CASSFRFGLAGGKYNEQFF. The CDR3 DNA is TGTGCCAGCAGTTTCAGGTTCGGACTAGCGGGGGGCAAGTACAATGAGCAGTTCTTC.